Below, 4 T cell receptor beta chains from the same sample are listed, as sequenced in a study of blood T cell repertoires in COVID-19. The data were produced by immunoSEQ multiplex PCR, yet TCRdb's version contains in-frame clones alone and is incomplete. The table includes 250,000 or so clones, about four fifths detected once. Sequencing was performed on peripheral blood. The receptors were sampled from a woman aged 40 to 50 who had recovered from COVID-19.

The chain employs TRBV7-9 and TRBJ1-2; no firm D call. The ends were cut back, 1 base at V and 7 bases at J, with 7 bases in the middle. The germline CDR1 and CDR2 sequences are SEHNR and FQNEAQ (reference sequence). The CDR3 sequence is 12 residues long. The CDR3 DNA reads TGTGCCAGCAGCTTAGACTCGGGTGGCTACACCTTC. Protein: CASSLDSGGYTF.

The chain is built from TRBV6-5 and TRBJ2-7; 8 bases match TRBD1. The V gene end was trimmed by 5 bases and the J gene end by 6 bases; junction bases not matched to a gene: 3. This CDR3 is 12 amino acids long. Germline CDR1 and CDR2: MNHEY and SVGAGI. The CDR3 spells CASSRGTGEQYF. For the CDR3, the DNA is TGTGCCAGCAGTCGCGGGACAGGCGAGCAGTACTTC.

The chain employs TRBV25-1 and TRBJ1-4; TRBD1 matches at 9 bases. Losses at the gene ends were 5 bases for V and 10 bases for J; bases not matched to a gene: 11. The CDR3 extends over 15 amino acids. Per germline, CDR1 MGHDK and CDR2 SYGVNS. CDR3 region: CASSTRDRAFGKLFF. CDR3 bases: TGTGCCAGCAGTACCAGGGACAGGGCTTTTGGAAAACTGTTTTTT.

This sequence joins TRBV5-8 and TRBJ1-1; no firm D call. V lost 4 bases and J 4 bases, leaving 20 bases between the germline ends. Germline V gene lookup returns CDR1 SGHTS and CDR2 YDEGEE. The CDR3 loop spans 16 amino acids. CDR3 sequence reads: CASSPYPIQRGTEAFF. CDR3 nucleotide sequence: TGTGCCAGCAGCCCCTACCCGATACAACGGGGCACTGAAGCTTTCTTT.